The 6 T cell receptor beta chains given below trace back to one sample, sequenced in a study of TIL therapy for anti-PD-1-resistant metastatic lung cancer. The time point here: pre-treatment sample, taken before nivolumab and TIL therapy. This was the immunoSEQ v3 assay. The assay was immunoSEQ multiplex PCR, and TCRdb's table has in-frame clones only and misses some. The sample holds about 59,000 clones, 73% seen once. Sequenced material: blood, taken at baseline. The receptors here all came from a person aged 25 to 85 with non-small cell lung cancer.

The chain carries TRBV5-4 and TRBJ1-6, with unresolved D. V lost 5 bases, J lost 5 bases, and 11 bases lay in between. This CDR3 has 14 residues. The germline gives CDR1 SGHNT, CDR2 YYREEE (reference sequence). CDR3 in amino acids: CASSRSVDNSPLHF. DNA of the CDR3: TGTGCCAGCAGTCGGTCCGTCGATAATTCACCCCTCCACTTT.

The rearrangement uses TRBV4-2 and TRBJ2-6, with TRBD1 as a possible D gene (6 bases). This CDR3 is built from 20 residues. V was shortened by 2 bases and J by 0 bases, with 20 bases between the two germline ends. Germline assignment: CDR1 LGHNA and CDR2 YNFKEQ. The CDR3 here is CASSQSAGDTTLSGANVLTF. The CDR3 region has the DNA TGTGCCAGCAGCCAATCCGCAGGGGACACCACCCTCTCTGGGGCCAACGTCCTGACTTTC.

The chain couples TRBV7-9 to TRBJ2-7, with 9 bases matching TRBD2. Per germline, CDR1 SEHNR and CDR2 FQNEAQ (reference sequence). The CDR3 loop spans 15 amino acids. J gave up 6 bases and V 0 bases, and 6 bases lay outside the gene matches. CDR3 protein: CASSLANSGSSEQYF. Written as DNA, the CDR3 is TGTGCCAGCAGCTTAGCGAATAGCGGGAGTTCCGAGCAGTACTTC.

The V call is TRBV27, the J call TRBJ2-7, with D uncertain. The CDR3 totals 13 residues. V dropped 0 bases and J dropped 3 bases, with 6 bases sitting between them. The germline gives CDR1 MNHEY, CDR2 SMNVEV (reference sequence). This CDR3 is CASSLSLGYEQYF. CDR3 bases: TGTGCCAGCAGTTTATCGCTGGGCTACGAGCAGTACTTC.

Here the CDR3 reads CASSYSSNTEAFF. CDR3 sequence (DNA): TGTGCCAGCAGTTATAGCTCGAACACTGAAGCTTTCTTT. V usage is TRBV6-6 and J usage is TRBJ1-1; D remains ambiguous. This CDR3 contains 13 residues. From germline, CDR1 is MNHNY and CDR2 SVGAGI (reference sequence). The V end was cut by 3 bases, the J end by 1 base, with 6 bases between.

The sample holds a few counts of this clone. The CDR3: CSAGQPQHF. The CDR3 nucleotides are TGCAGTGCTGGTCAGCCCCAGCATTTT. The gene calls are TRBV20-1 and TRBJ1-5, with D unresolved. The CDR3 is 9 residues long. V gave up 5 bases and J gave up 6 bases, with 2 bases separating them. Germline-derived CDR1 and CDR2 are DFQATT and SNEGSKA (reference sequence).